The 18 T cell receptor beta chains below all came from one sample that was sequenced in a study of T cell repertoires in urothelial bladder cancer. TCRdb's copy holds only in-frame clones and misses some; the assay was immunoSEQ multiplex PCR. The sample has several thousand clones; 50% to 75% are singletons. Sequences were obtained from tumor-infiltrating cells from bladder cancer. The receptor set was obtained from a human donor with urothelial carcinoma.

This chain uses TRBV19 with TRBJ1-2, with TRBD1 identical over 9 bases. CDR3 length equals 15 residues. CDR1 and CDR2 (germline): LNHDA, SQIVND (reference sequence). The ends lost 4 bases at V and 3 bases at J; junction bases unmatched: 6. DNA for the CDR3: TGTGCCAGTAGTAATACAGGGGGCAGAGACTATGGCTACACCTTC. Residues: CASSNTGGRDYGYTF.

Only a few counts were recorded for this clone. The CDR3, as DNA: TGTGCCAGTAGTGGAAACAGGGAGGGGGCGAACACTGAAGCTTTCTTT. Translation gives CASSGNREGANTEAFF. This rearrangement joins TRBV19 to TRBJ1-1, with 7 positions matching TRBD1. The CDR3 is made up of 16 amino acids. V lost 5 bases, J lost 1 base, and 10 bases stayed unmatched. CDR1 LNHDA and CDR2 SQIVND come from the germline V gene (reference sequence).

CDR3 amino acids: CASSLGLAGISGGELFF. The CDR3 DNA reads as TGCGCCAGCAGCTTGGGGCTAGCGGGGATATCCGGCGGGGAGCTGTTTTTT. The rearrangement joins TRBV5-1 to TRBJ2-2; 9 bases match TRBD2. The length of the CDR3 is 17 residues. The junction had 10 bases not matched to a gene; V was cut back by 0 bases and J by 7 bases. Germline-derived CDR1 and CDR2 are SGHRS and YFSETQ.

The gene calls are TRBV5-1 and TRBJ2-7; 10 nucleotides line up with TRBD2. The ends lost 4 bases at V and 0 bases at J; junction bases unmatched: 1. The CDR3 loop spans 14 amino acids. CDR1 and CDR2 (germline): SGHRS, YFSETQ. For the CDR3, the DNA is TGCGCCAGCAGCGCTAGCGGGGGCTCCTACGAGCAGTACTTC. Its protein product is CASSASGGSYEQYF.

This clone occurred a few times. The CDR3 bases are TGTGCTAGTGGTATCGAAATATACACTGAAGCTTTCTTT. It encodes CASGIEIYTEAFF. J is TRBJ1-1 and V is TRBV12-5; the D is unclear. V shed 5 bases and J shed 3 bases, with 10 bases lying between them. In germline, CDR1 is LGHNT, CDR2 FRNRAP. The CDR3 is 13 amino acids.

This clone turned up a few times. The CDR3, as DNA: TGTGCCAGCAACTCGGGGGGGACTAACTATGGCTACACCTTC. Its protein product is CASNSGGTNYGYTF. J is TRBJ1-2 and V is TRBV2; D perhaps matches TRBD1 (5 bases). Looked up from germline, CDR1 is SNHLY and CDR2 is FYNNEI. Trimming took off 7 bases at V and 0 bases at J, with 12 bases between the two ends. The CDR3 consists of 14 residues.

CDR3 nucleotides: TGTGCCAGCAGCCTTAACATCGGGACAGGGATAGACGAGCAGTACTTC. This translates into CASSLNIGTGIDEQYF. This rearrangement joins TRBV7-8 to TRBJ2-7; 9 nucleotides match TRBD1. The CDR3 sequence is 16 residues long. The ends lost 5 bases at V and 5 bases at J; junction bases unmatched: 13. Germline lookup yields CDR1 SGHVS and CDR2 FQNEAQ.

V and J are TRBV5-6 and TRBJ2-2; D unclear. There are 15 residues in the CDR3. Germline CDR1 is SGHDT and CDR2 is YYEEEE. The germline V and J ends were trimmed by 3 bases and 3 bases, with 12 bases remaining between them. The CDR3 sequence is CASSSATIYTGELFF. The CDR3 DNA reads TGTGCCAGCAGCTCTGCGACAATATACACCGGGGAGCTGTTTTTT.

The J gene is TRBJ2-3, the V gene TRBV30, with 11 bases lining up with TRBD2. Germline loops: CDR1 GTSNPN, CDR2 SVGIG (reference sequence). The V segment lost 2 bases and the J segment 6 bases; nucleotides outside the gene matches: 10. This CDR3 region has 16 residues. CDR3 sequence (DNA): TGTGCCTGGAGTCCCCGCGGTAGCGGGGGGGCCGATACGCAGTATTTT. It translates to CAWSPRGSGGADTQYF.

The rearrangement links TRBV10-1 to TRBJ2-3; TRBD1 or TRBD2 may be the D gene (5 bases each). CDR1 and CDR2 from the germline V gene are WNHNN and SYGVQD (reference sequence). This CDR3 comprises 14 residues. V was clipped by 8 bases and J by 2 bases, with 14 bases between them. As DNA, the CDR3 is TGCGCCAGCCGACGTGGGGGACCCACAGATACGCAGTATTTT. This codes for CASRRGGPTDTQYF.

The chain uses TRBV30 and TRBJ1-2; D ambiguous. The V gene's germline CDR1 is GTSNPN and CDR2 SVGIG (reference sequence). V lost 3 bases to trimming and J lost 6 bases, with 11 bases between them. The CDR3 has 12 residues. The chain's CDR3 is CAWRLIVDGYTF. The CDR3 DNA sequence: TGTGCCTGGAGACTCATTGTTGATGGCTACACCTTC.

The chain combines TRBV28 with TRBJ2-7; D is ambiguous. This CDR3 contains 12 residues. Trimming took off 6 bases at V and 2 bases at J, with 8 bases between the two ends. CDR1 MDHEN and CDR2 SYDVKM come from the germline V gene. The CDR3 protein is CASSDHPYEQYF. CDR3 nucleotides: TGTGCCAGCAGCGACCACCCCTACGAGCAGTACTTC.

This clone rates as medium-sized. The chain employs TRBV19 and TRBJ2-7; tentative D call: TRBD1 (6 bases). V lost 1 base and J lost 3, with 13 bases in between. The germline V gene has CDR1 LNHDA and CDR2 SQIVND (reference sequence). The CDR3 is 15 amino acids. The CDR3 loop reads CASSIGQVSGYEQYF. The DNA of the CDR3 is TGTGCCAGTAGTATAGGACAGGTCAGCGGCTACGAGCAGTACTTC.

The chain joins TRBV6-5 to TRBJ2-1; TRBD2 agrees at 11 bases. The CDR3 totals 15 residues. V lost 2 bases, J lost 9 bases, and 6 bases stayed unmatched. Germline V gene sequence: CDR1 MNHEY, CDR2 SVGAGI. CDR3 loop: CASSYTSGGESEQFF. The DNA of the CDR3 is TGTGCCAGCAGTTACACTAGCGGGGGAGAGTCTGAGCAGTTCTTC.

This clone was picked up one time. The chain has TRBV7-8 and TRBJ1-1; weak D call: TRBD1 (5 bases). CDR1 is SGHVS, CDR2 FQNEAQ, per germline. The CDR3 sequence is 13 residues long. V lost 4 bases and J 3 bases, leaving 9 bases between the germline ends. CDR3 residues: CASSSDSYTEAFF. In DNA, the CDR3 is TGTGCCAGCAGCTCCGACAGTTACACTGAAGCTTTCTTT.

The J gene is TRBJ2-3, the V gene TRBV19; 11 bases fit TRBD2. This CDR3 spans 17 amino acids. Germline CDR1 LNHDA, CDR2 SQIVND (reference sequence). V lost 3 bases to trimming and J lost 2 bases; unmatched junction nucleotides: 7. CDR3 in amino acids: CASSMWLAGGVTDTQYF. In nucleotides, the CDR3 is TGTGCCAGTAGTATGTGGCTAGCGGGGGGTGTCACAGATACGCAGTATTTT.

In this sample, this clone turned up a few times. The J gene is TRBJ1-2, the V gene TRBV7-6; D unresolved. CDR3 length equals 12 residues. Germline V gene data show CDR1 as SGHVS and CDR2 as FNYEAQ. V lost 1 base to trimming and J lost 2 bases, with 2 bases between them. The CDR3 spells CASSLENYGYTF. In DNA, the CDR3 is TGTGCCAGCAGCTTAGAGAACTATGGCTACACCTTC.

The rearrangement uses TRBV7-2 and TRBJ1-3, with 8 bases identical to TRBD1. The V gene end was trimmed by 5 bases and the J gene end by 6 bases; junction bases not matched to a gene: 9. CDR1 is SGHTA and CDR2 is FQGNSA in the germline V gene. There are 15 residues in the CDR3. CDR3 DNA: TGTGCCAGCAGCCTTCAGACAGGGGCTAAAAACACCATATATTTT. Amino acid sequence: CASSLQTGAKNTIYF.